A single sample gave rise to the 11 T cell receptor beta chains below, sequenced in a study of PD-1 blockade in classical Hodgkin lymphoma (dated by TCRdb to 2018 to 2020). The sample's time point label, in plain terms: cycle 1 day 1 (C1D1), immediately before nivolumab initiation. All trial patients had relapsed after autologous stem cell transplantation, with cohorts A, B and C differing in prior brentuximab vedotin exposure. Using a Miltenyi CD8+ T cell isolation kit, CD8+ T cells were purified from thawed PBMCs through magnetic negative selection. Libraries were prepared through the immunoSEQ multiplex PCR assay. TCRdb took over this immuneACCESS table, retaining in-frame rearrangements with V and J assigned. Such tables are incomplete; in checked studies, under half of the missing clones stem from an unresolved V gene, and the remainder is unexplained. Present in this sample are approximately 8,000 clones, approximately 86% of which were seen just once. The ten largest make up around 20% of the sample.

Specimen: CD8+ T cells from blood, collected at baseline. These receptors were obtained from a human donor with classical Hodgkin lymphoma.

Here the CDR3 reads CSVLDTQYF. As DNA, the CDR3 is TGCAGTGTGTTAGATACGCAGTATTTT. This rearrangement joins TRBV20-1 to TRBJ2-3; D gene unclear. The CDR3 consists of 9 residues. Germline V gene lookup returns CDR1 DFQATT and CDR2 SNEGSKA (reference sequence). Trimming took 7 bases from V and 5 from J, leaving 4 bases between them.

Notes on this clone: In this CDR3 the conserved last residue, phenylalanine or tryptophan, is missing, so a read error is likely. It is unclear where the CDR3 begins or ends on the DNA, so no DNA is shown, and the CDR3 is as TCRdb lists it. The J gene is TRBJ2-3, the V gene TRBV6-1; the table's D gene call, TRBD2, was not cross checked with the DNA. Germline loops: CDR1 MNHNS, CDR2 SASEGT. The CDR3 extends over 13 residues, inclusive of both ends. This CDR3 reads CASSAQREGLQPL.

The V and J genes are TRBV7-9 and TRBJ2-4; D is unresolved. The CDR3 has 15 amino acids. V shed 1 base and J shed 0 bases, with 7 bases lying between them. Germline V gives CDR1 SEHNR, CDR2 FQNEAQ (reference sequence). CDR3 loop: CASSLESIAKNIQYF. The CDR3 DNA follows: TGTGCCAGCAGCTTAGAGTCCATAGCCAAAAACATTCAGTACTTC.

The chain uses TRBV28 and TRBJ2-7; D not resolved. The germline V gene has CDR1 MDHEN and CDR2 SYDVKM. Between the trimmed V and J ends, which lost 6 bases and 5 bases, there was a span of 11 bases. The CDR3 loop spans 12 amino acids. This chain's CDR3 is CASSERLHEQYF. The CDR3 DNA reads TGTGCCAGCAGCGAAAGATTGCACGAGCAGTACTTC.

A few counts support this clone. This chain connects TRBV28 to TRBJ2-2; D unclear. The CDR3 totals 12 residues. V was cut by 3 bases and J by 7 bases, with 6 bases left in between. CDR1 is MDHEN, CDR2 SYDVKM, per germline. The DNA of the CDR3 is TGTGCCAGCAGTTTTGGTATCGGGGAGCTGTTTTTT. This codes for CASSFGIGELFF.

The CDR3 nucleotides are TGCAGCGTTTCGGTCCAGGGGGCTGTTATTCAGTACTTC. This codes for CSVSVQGAVIQYF. J is TRBJ2-4 and V is TRBV29-1, with TRBD1 matching 8 bases. The CDR3 spans 13 residues. V was pared by 5 bases and J by 10 bases, with 10 bases of the junction left unmatched. CDR1 SQVTM and CDR2 ANQGSEA come from the germline V gene.

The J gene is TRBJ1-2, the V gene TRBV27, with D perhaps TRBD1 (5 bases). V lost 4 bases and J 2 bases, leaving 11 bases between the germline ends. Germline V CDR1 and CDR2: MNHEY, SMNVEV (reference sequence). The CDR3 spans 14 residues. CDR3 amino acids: CASSWDGGNYGYTF. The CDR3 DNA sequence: TGTGCCAGCAGTTGGGATGGGGGGAACTATGGCTACACCTTC.

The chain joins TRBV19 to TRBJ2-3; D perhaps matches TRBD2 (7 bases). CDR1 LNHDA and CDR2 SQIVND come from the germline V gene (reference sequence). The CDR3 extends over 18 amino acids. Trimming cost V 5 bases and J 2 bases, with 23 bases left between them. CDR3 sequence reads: CASSLSPPGGGFTDTQYF. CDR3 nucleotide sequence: TGTGCCAGTAGTCTAAGCCCCCCTGGCGGGGGCTTCACAGATACGCAGTATTTT.

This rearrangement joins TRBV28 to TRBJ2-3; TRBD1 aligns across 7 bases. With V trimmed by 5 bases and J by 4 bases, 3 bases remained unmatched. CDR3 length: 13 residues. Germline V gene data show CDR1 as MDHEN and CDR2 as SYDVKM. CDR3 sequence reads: CASSAGQADTQYF. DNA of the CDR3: TGTGCCAGCAGTGCCGGACAGGCAGATACGCAGTATTTT.

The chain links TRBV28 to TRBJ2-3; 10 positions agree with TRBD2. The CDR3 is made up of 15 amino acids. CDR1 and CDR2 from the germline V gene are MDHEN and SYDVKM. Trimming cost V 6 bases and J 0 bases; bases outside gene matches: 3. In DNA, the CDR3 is TGTGCCAGCAGCCCACTAGCGGGAAGCACAGATACGCAGTATTTT. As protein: CASSPLAGSTDTQYF.

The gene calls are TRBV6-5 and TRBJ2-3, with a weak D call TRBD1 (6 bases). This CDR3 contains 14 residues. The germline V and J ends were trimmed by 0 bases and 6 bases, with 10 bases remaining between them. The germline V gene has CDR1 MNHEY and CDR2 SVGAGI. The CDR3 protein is CASSYSDRMDTQYF. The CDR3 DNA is TGTGCCAGCAGTTACTCCGACAGGATGGATACGCAGTATTTT.